This T cell receptor (beta chain) was captured by sequencing in a study of cytomegalovirus exposure and HLA in healthy donors. The CDR3 is made up of 15 amino acids. The V end was cut by 5 bases, the J end by 4 bases, with 18 bases between. Germline CDR1 is LNHDA and CDR2 is SQIVND (reference sequence). Some clones are missing from TCRdb's copy, which holds only in-frame ones; the method was immunoSEQ multiplex PCR. The sample has 65,000 to 80,000 clones; 94% are singletons. Worth noting for this clone: Its antigen remains unknown.

Study results and caveats: The TCR clusters that emerged in the first cohort tended, a later analysis found, to co-occur in the 110 or so validation repertoires. Listed as cytomegalovirus-associated were 164 TCR beta chains. A few chains tied to CMV proved CMV antigen-specific in vitro.

The TCR sequence derives from a woman between 18 and 29 years old in good health and CMV-seropositive. The sequenced sample was PBMCs. The chain couples TRBV19 to TRBJ2-7, with D perhaps matching TRBD2 (5 bases). The CDR3 DNA reads TGTGCCAGTAGTCCCTCTGGGAGTACTATGTACGAGCAGTACTTC. Amino acids: CASSPSGSTMYEQYF.